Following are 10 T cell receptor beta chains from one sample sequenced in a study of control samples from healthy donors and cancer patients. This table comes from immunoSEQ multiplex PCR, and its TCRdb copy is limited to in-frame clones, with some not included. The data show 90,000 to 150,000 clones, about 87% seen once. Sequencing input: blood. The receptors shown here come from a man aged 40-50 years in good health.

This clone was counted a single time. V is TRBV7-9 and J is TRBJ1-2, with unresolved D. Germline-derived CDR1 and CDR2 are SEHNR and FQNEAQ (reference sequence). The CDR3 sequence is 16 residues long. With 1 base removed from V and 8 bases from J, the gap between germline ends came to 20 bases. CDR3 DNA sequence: TGTGCCAGCAGCTTAGACAAGGCAGGCCTAAATCTAGGCTACACCTTC. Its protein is CASSLDKAGLNLGYTF.

The DNA of the CDR3 is TGTGCCAGCAGCATAGGACAGGGGGGAAGCACTGAAGCTTTCTTT. This translates into CASSIGQGGSTEAFF. The chain combines TRBV7-2 with TRBJ1-1, with 10 bases aligning to TRBD1. The trim removed 5 bases at V and 4 bases at J, leaving 7 bases unmatched. CDR3 size: 15 residues. CDR1 is SGHTA, CDR2 FQGNSA, per germline. The whole variable domain, filled in from reference TRBV7-2 and TRBJ1-1, reads GAGVSQSPSNKVTEKGKDVELRCDPISGHTALYWYRQSLGQGLEFLIYFQGNSAPDKSGLPSDRFSAERTGGSVSTLTIQRTQQEDSAVYLCASSIGQGGSTEAFFGQGTRLTVV.

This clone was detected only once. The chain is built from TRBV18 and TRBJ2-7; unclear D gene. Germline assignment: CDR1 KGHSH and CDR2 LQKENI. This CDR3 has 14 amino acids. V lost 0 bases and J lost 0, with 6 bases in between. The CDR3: CASSPPLDSYEQYF. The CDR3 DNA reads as TGTGCCAGCTCACCACCCCTAGACTCCTACGAGCAGTACTTC.

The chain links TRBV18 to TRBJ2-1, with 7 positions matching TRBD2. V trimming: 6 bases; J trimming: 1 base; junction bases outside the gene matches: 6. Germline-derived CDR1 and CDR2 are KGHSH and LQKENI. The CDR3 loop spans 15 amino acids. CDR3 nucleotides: TGTGCCAGCTCCTTAAGGGAGGGGTCCTACAATGAGCAGTTCTTC. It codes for CASSLREGSYNEQFF.

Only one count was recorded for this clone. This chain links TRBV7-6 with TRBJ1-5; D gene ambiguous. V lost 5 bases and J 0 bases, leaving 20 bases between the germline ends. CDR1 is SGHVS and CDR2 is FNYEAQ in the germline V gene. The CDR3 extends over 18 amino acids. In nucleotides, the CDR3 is TGTGCCAGCAGCCCAGGACGGGGATCAATTTATAGCAATCAGCCCCAGCATTTT. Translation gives CASSPGRGSIYSNQPQHF.

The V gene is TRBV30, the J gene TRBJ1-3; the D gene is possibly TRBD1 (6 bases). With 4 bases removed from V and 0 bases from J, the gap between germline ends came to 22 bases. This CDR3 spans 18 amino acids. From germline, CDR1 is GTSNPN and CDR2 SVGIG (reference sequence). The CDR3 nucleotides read TGTGCCTGGATCTCAAAGGGGGGAGTTGCTAACTCTGGAAACACCATATATTTT. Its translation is CAWISKGGVANSGNTIYF.

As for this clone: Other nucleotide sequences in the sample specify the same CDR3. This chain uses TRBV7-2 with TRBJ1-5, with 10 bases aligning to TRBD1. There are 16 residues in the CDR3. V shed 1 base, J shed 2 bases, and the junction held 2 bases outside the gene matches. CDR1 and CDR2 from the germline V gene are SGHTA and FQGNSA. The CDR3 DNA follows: TGTGCCAGCAGCTTAGTTGGGACAGGGGGCAATCAGCCCCAGCATTTT. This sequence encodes CASSLVGTGGNQPQHF.

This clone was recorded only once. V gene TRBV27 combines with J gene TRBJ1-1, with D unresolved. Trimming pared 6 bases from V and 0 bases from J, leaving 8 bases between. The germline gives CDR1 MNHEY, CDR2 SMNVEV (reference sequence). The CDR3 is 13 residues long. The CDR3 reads CASSRLLNTEAFF. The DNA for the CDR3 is TGTGCCAGCAGCCGCCTCTTGAACACTGAAGCTTTCTTT.

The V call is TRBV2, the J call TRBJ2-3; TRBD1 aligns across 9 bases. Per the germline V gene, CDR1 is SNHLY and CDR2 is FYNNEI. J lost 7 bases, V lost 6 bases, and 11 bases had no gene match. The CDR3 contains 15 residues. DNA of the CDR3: TGTGCCAGCAGCGCCCGGACAGGGGCACAGAATACGCAGTATTTT. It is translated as CASSARTGAQNTQYF.

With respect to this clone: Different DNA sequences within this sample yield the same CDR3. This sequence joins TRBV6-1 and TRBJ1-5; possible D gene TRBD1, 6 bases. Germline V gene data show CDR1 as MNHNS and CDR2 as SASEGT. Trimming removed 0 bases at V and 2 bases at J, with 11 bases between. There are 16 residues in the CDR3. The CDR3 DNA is TGTGCCAGCAGTGAAGCGCGTCGGACAGGCAATCAGCCCCAGCATTTT. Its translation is CASSEARRTGNQPQHF.